This T cell receptor beta chain comes out of a study of identical twins. The study, taken as a whole, reports: Possibly, invariant MAIT and iNKT cells partly confounded zero-insertion analyses.

This clonotype was found a few times. Its antigen is not known. One entry per CDR3 protein results from TCRdb running MiXCR on the 5' RACE reads. This table has about 690,000 distinct CDR3 sequences, around 5.7% appearing once. CDR1 and CDR2 from the germline V gene are PRHDT and FYEKMQ (reference sequence). The CDR3 covers 14 residues. Trimming took 0 bases from V and 9 from J, leaving 12 bases between them. The chain links TRBV13 to TRBJ2-1; D uncertain. The receptor comes from a man between 18 and 29 years old in good health. The sample taken for sequencing was naive T cells sorted from blood. Here the CDR3 reads CASSLGGRRVEQFF. For the CDR3, the DNA is TGTGCCAGCAGCTTAGGAGGACGTCGGGTTGAGCAGTTCTTC.